The 12 T cell receptor beta chains listed next were all sequenced from one sample in a study of tissue T cells after allogeneic stem cell transplantation. Assay: immunoSEQ multiplex PCR; the TCRdb copy retains only in-frame clones and omits some. The sample has over 3,500 clones, over 40% seen once. This sample's time point: mouse harvest day 14 after allogeneic transplant. Each mouse received 10^7 T-cell-depleted marrow cells plus 10^6 splenic CD5+ T cells by tail vein. The sample taken for sequencing was lymph node tissue. The receptor set was obtained from a female BALB/c mouse given C57BL/6 T cells with graft-versus-host disease after an allogeneic hematopoietic cell transplant.

To note about this clone: A junction boundary mismatches the germline segment, possibly from a read error. The genes and germline here are from mouse. Sequencing ends 1 residue short of the CDR3 end; the germline J gene provides the rest. The chain employs TRBV3 and TRBJ2-7, with TRBD2 matching 8 bases. The CDR3 is 13 residues long. Germline values: CDR1 SNHLY, CDR2 FYNGKV (reference sequence). The CDR3 protein is CASSPGGAREQYF. The sequenced part of the CDR3 DNA is TGTGCTAGCAGCCCCGGGGGGGCGCGGGAACAGTAC.

With respect to this clone: Gene names and germline match the mouse. The read ends 1 residue early relative to the CDR3; the germline J gene fills the gap. The V and J genes are TRBV12-2 and TRBJ2-4; D perhaps matches TRBD2 (7 bases). With 3 bases removed from V and 4 bases from J, the gap between germline ends came to 10 bases. This CDR3 has 13 amino acids. Per the germline V gene, CDR1 is SGHLS and CDR2 is HYDKME. Partial CDR3 DNA: TGTGCCAGCTCTATAGGGGGGGAAAACACCTTGTAC. It yields the protein CASSIGGENTLY. The whole CDR3 sequence is CASSIGGENTLYF.

In its sample, this clone is medium-sized (0.01 to 0.1%). Gene names denote mouse genes. The read ends 1 residue shy of where the CDR3 ends; the end is completed using the germline J gene. V is TRBV13-2 and J is TRBJ2-5; TRBD2 matches 11 bases. The germline V gene encodes CDR1 NNHNN and CDR2 SYGAGS (reference sequence). The CDR3 runs to 14 residues. V dropped 3 bases and J dropped 4; count of bases not matched to a gene: 1. CDR3 region: CASGGTGGKDTQYF. CDR3 DNA (partial): TGTGCCAGCGGTGGGACTGGGGGGAAAGACACCCAGTAC.

A note on this clone: Compared with germline, one end of the junction differs, possibly owing to a read error. The genes are named according to mouse. The read terminates 1 residue ahead of where the CDR3 ends, so the germline J gene completes it. V is TRBV13-2 and J is TRBJ2-3, with a tentative D call TRBD1 (6 bases). Germline CDR1 NNHNN, CDR2 SYGAGS (reference sequence). The CDR3 extends over 15 amino acids. The sequenced CDR3 bases are TGTGCCAGCAGTGATGCCAGGGGCGGTGCAGAAACGCTGTAT. It codes for CASSDARGGAETLY. The full CDR3 reads CASSDARGGAETLYF.

This clone was seen only a few times. Gene names are mouse gene names. The read terminates 1 residue ahead of where the CDR3 ends, so the germline J gene completes it. Distinct nucleotide sequences in the sample also encode this CDR3. The genes are TRBV20 and TRBJ1-3; 9 bases are shared with TRBD1. The ends lost 3 bases at V and 4 bases at J; junction bases unmatched: 7. This CDR3 spans 15 amino acids. CDR1 and CDR2 (germline): GFQATS, STVNSAI. Here the CDR3 reads CGARPGQGIGNTLYF. CDR3 DNA, as far as it was read: TGTGGTGCTAGACCGGGACAGGGAATCGGAAATACGCTCTAT.

Regarding this clone: Gene labels here are mouse ones. The read halts 1 residue ahead of the CDR3 end, with the missing end drawn from the germline J gene. V is TRBV26 and J is TRBJ1-4; D not resolved. Germline CDR1 and CDR2: KGHPV and FQNQEV (reference sequence). V was trimmed by 0 bases and J by 2 bases, leaving 4 bases between them. The CDR3 runs 14 residues. The chain's CDR3 is CASSLSGSNERLFF. The part of the CDR3 DNA that was read is TGTGCCAGCAGTCTGTCAGGGTCCAACGAAAGATTATTT.

A word on this clone: Any gene name here is a mouse gene name. The DNA ends 1 residue before the CDR3 does, and the rest of the CDR3 is filled in from the germline J gene. The chain combines TRBV19 with TRBJ2-4; possible D gene TRBD1, 6 bases. Germline CDR1 is FNHDT and CDR2 is SITEND (reference sequence). V was pared by 7 bases and J by 2 bases, with 8 bases between. This CDR3 comprises 12 residues. This chain's CDR3 is CASRDIQNTLYF. Partial CDR3 DNA: TGTGCCAGCCGGGACATTCAAAACACCTTGTAC.

This clone turned up a few times. Mouse names are used for the genes. The read ends 1 residue before the CDR3 terminus; that terminus is restored from the germline J gene. The chain combines TRBV13-1 with TRBJ2-3; maybe TRBD1 (6 bases). The CDR3 is 14 residues long. Germline V gene lookup returns CDR1 NSHNY and CDR2 SYGAGN. V was trimmed by 1 base and J by 3 bases, leaving 9 bases between them. Partial CDR3 DNA: TGTGCCAGCAGTGATCCCGGGACAGCAGAAACGCTGTAT. Its protein is CASSDPGTAETLY. The entire CDR3 is CASSDPGTAETLYF.

This clone appeared a few times. Germline and genes here are mouse. The missing CDR3 end, 1 residue past where the read stops, is filled in from the germline J gene. The rearrangement links TRBV31 to TRBJ2-7, with no clear D. The ends were cut back, 3 bases at V and 3 bases at J, with 9 bases in the middle. CDR1 and CDR2 (germline): GKSSPN, SITVG. CDR3 size: 12 residues. The DNA read from the CDR3 is TGTGCCTGGAGCAGACAAGACTATGAACAGTAC. As protein: CAWSRQDYEQY. The CDR3, in full, reads CAWSRQDYEQYF.

By sample share, this clone is large. Genes here carry mouse names. Read coverage stops 1 residue before the CDR3 terminus; the germline J gene supplies the remainder. V usage is TRBV16 and J usage is TRBJ2-1; perhaps TRBD2 as D (7 bases). Trimming pared 1 base from V and 2 bases from J, leaving 9 bases between. In germline, CDR1 is SGHSA, CDR2 FRNQAP. This CDR3 comprises 15 residues. CDR3 sequence reads: CASSLGGGDYAEQFF. The DNA read from the CDR3 is TGTGCAAGCAGCTTAGGAGGGGGGGACTATGCTGAGCAGTTC.

Notes on this clone: Gene labels here are mouse ones. The read comes to an end 1 residue before the CDR3 does, leaving the germline J gene to fill in the end. The chain employs TRBV12-2 and TRBJ2-4, with D possibly called TRBD1 or TRBD2 (5 bases each). The V and J ends lost 2 bases and 0 bases respectively, with 8 bases between them. Per germline, CDR1 SGHLS and CDR2 HYDKME. This CDR3 has 14 amino acids. The sequenced CDR3 bases are TGTGCCAGCTCTCCACGGGACAGTCAAAACACCTTGTAC. This codes for CASSPRDSQNTLY. The full CDR3 sequence reads CASSPRDSQNTLYF.

This clone is a singleton in its sample. The gene names here belong to mouse. The read terminates 1 residue ahead of where the CDR3 ends, so the germline J gene completes it. Different DNA sequences within this sample yield the same CDR3. The chain links TRBV12-1 to TRBJ2-3, with D possibly being TRBD1 or TRBD2 (5 bases each). The V end was cut by 2 bases, the J end by 0 bases, with 5 bases between. Per germline, CDR1 SGHSN and CDR2 HYEKVE. The CDR3 loop spans 13 amino acids. CDR3 DNA (partial): TGTGCCAGCTCTCGGGACAGTGCAGAAACGCTGTAT. This translates into CASSRDSAETLY. Given in full, the CDR3 is CASSRDSAETLYF.